The sequence of this T cell receptor beta chain was determined in a study of vaccination effects on CD4 cells after COVID-19. Turning to the study itself: Samples were collected from three convalescent patients early and late following vaccination. Researchers reported culturing 2 million to 2.5 million PBMC in each well, adding approximately 10 IU/ml IL-2 and 9 to 10 ug/ml peptides.

Study-wide points: Clonal contraction was marked in infection- and vaccine-induced clones late after vaccination. In convalescents, post-vaccine spike-reactive clones were mainly new clones induced by vaccination.

Repertoires were generated with immunoSEQ multiplex PCR, while TCRdb's copy carries only in-frame clones and drops some. Among roughly 30,000 clones listed, around 74% were seen once. Isolation of CD4+ T cells took place after approximately 10 days of culture. The person had PCR-confirmed SARS-CoV-2 infection between March and December 2020. Each person got two doses of an mRNA SARS-CoV-2 vaccine, BNT162b2 or mRNA-1273. The V end lost 2 bases, the J end lost 1 base, and 8 bases lay between the germline ends. Germline lookup yields CDR1 SNHLY and CDR2 FYNNEI. The CDR3 covers 14 residues. Concerning this clone: The antigen remains unidentified.

This sequence joins TRBV2 and TRBJ1-1; no firm D call. The sample consisted of CD4+ T cells from PBMCs cultured without peptide, taken after COVID-19 vaccination. The source is a human donor who had a prior SARS-CoV-2 infection. The CDR3 DNA follows: TGTGCCAGCAGTGAAAGTAGGGCGAACACTGAAGCTTTCTTT. This translates into CASSESRANTEAFF. Full variable domain (remainder filled in from reference TRBV2 and TRBJ1-1): EPEVTQTPSHQVTQMGQEVILRCVPISNHLYFYWYRQILGQKVEFLVSFYNNEISEKSEIFDDQFSVERPDGSNFTLKIRSTKLEDSAMYFCASSESRANTEAFFGQGTRLTVV.